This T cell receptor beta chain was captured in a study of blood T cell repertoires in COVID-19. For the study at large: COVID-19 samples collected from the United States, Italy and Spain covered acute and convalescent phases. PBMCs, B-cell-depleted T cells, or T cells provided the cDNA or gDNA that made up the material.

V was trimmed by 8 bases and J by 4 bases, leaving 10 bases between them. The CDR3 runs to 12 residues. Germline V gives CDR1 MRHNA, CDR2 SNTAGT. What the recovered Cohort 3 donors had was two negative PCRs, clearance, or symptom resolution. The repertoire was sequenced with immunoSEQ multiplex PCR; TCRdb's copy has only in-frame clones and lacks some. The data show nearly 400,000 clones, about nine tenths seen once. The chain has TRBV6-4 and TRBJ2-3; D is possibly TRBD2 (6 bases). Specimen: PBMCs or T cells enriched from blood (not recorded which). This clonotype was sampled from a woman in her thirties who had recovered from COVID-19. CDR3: CASPWRADTQYF. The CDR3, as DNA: TGTGCCAGCCCGTGGAGGGCAGATACGCAGTATTTT.